Listed below are T cell receptor beta chains from one sample, sequenced in a study of CXCR3-negative and CXCR3-positive naive CD8 T cells. TCRdb reprocessed the 5' RACE reads; each CDR3 protein has one entry and no DNA is given. The clone table shows approximately 83,000 distinct CDR3 sequences, with the ten largest holding approximately 1.7%. Sequencing was carried out using naive CXCR3- CD8+ T cells from blood. These receptors originate from a human donor in good health. Some clones in this sample may be carry-over from other donors' samples. CDR3s include the opening cysteine and the closing phenylalanine or tryptophan.

v_call	j_call	cdr3_length	cdr3_aa
TRBV27	TRBJ2-2	13	CASSFLGGGELFF
TRBV20-1	TRBJ1-2	13	CSANSDANYGYTF
TRBV7-9	TRBJ2-2	15	CASSDGQGFTGELFF
TRBV10-2	TRBJ2-7	14	CASSWRDRVDEQYF
TRBV12-3/TRBV12-4	TRBJ1-1	13	CASSFGRNTEAFF
TRBV11-3	TRBJ2-1	15	CASSLERGGLDEQFF
TRBV5-3	TRBJ2-1	17	CARSTPHGTGDANEQFF
TRBV9	TRBJ2-1	15	CASSVGGGVNNEQFF
TRBV5-5	TRBJ2-7	14	CASSAGTGGFEKYF
TRBV29-1	TRBJ2-1	15	CSVEELAGVRNEQFF
TRBV21-1	TRBJ1-1	14	CASIRPGKDTEAFF
TRBV5-6	TRBJ1-1	13	CASSLGPMGEAFF
TRBV28	TRBJ2-2	14	CASRLGANTGELFF
TRBV6-1	TRBJ2-7	11	CASIVGQEQYF
TRBV28	TRBJ2-7	15	CASSLPSGDPDEQYF
TRBV13	TRBJ1-1	13	CASRQDGDTEAFF
TRBV7-6	TRBJ2-1	15	CASSLRGGSYNEQFF
TRBV2	TRBJ2-1	13	CATRSLATNEQFF
TRBV29-1	TRBJ2-1	12	CSVRTGDNEQFF
TRBV11-1	TRBJ2-1	14	CASSSGLAGNEQFF
TRBV9	TRBJ2-7	15	CASSPSGTPTYEQYF
TRBV12-3/TRBV12-4	TRBJ1-2	12	CARPGPGYGYTF
TRBV7-2	TRBJ2-1	15	CASSLYPGAYNEQFF
TRBV7-2	TRBJ2-3	16	CASSLVGVPSTDTQYF
TRBV7-8	TRBJ2-3	16	CASSSHDGSGTDTQYF
TRBV28	TRBJ2-6	17	CASSNRGPHSGANVLTF
TRBV2	TRBJ2-1	14	CATSRDSSYNEQFF
TRBV29-1	TRBJ2-7	18	CSVEMNAESRGGTYEQYF
TRBV27	TRBJ2-1	16	CASSFLGSPSYNEQFF
TRBV14	TRBJ2-7	14	CASSQYTGSYEQYF
TRBV12-3/TRBV12-4	TRBJ2-3	13	CASIAPLGNTQYF
TRBV7-9	TRBJ2-7	12	CASSQGPYEQYF
TRBV29-1	TRBJ2-4	11	CSVESENIQYF
TRBV10-3	TRBJ2-2	15	CAISSPGQGAGELFF
TRBV5-6	TRBJ2-1	12	CASSSYIDEQFF
TRBV12-3/TRBV12-4	TRBJ2-2	12	CASSSSSGELFF
TRBV3-1	TRBJ2-4	14	CASSQDPSWDIQYF
TRBV29-1	TRBJ2-2	15	CSVVVSGSSLGELFF
TRBV14	TRBJ2-7	14	CASSRWGATYEQYF
TRBV29-1	TRBJ2-7	12	CSVGNGPNEQYF
TRBV20-1	TRBJ2-7	13	CSARPRGAYEQYF
TRBV20-1	TRBJ2-3	14	CSASSGGLTDTQYF
TRBV7-9	TRBJ2-5	12	CASSFRDETQYF
TRBV6-6	TRBJ2-2	16	CASSYSGIANTGELFF
TRBV5-1	TRBJ2-7	19	CASSGTSTLSKVGTLEQYF
TRBV7-9	TRBJ1-2	18	CASSLNVIEGPANYGYTF
TRBV29-1	TRBJ2-5	13	CSVGPRNQETQYF
TRBV6-4	TRBJ2-2	17	CASSPGTGGAETGELFF
TRBV29-1	TRBJ2-7	14	CSVESGVPPYEQYF
TRBV3-1	TRBJ2-1	15	CASRLAGGGYNEQFF
TRBV6-2/TRBV6-3	TRBJ2-1	15	CASSYRHLGHNEQLF
TRBV29-1	TRBJ1-3	15	CSVVLTGSSGNTIYF
TRBV29-1	TRBJ2-7	13	CSVVVSGYYEQYF
TRBV6-5	TRBJ1-5	11	CASSYGEVQHF
TRBV6-5	TRBJ1-2	15	CASSYSGTGGFGYTF